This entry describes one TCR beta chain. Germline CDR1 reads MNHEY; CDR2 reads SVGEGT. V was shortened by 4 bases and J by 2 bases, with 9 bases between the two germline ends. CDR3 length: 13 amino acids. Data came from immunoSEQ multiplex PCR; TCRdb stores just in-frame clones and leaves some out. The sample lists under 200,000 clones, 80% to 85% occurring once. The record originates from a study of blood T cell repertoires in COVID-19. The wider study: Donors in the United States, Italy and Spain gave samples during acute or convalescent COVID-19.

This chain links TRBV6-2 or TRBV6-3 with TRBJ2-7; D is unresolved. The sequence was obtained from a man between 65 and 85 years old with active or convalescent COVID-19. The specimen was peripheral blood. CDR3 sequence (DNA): TGTGCCAGCAGTTCCATCAACACCTACGAGCAGTACTTC. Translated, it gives CASSSINTYEQYF.